The clone carrying this TCR beta chain occurred a few times. Its antigen is undetermined. TCRdb re-analysed the 5' RACE reads in MiXCR, keeping a single row per CDR3 protein. The table shows fewer than 95,000 distinct CDR3 sequences, with more than 13% occurring only once. V lost 0 bases and J lost 0, with 6 bases in between. CDR3 length: 14 amino acids. In germline, CDR1 is DFQATT, CDR2 SNEGSKA (reference sequence). The data derive from a study of T-cell memory formation after mild COVID-19. Study-level results: Researchers could not confirm that second-wave clones peaking on day 37 targeted SARS-CoV-2. Some SARS-CoV-2-responding clones were already detected in memory before infection.

The source is a man in his late teens or twenties who had mild COVID-19 (a few samples of this study predate the infection). Cell type and time point are not known. Sequencing was done on a sample of PBMCs or a T cell subset sorted from them (not recorded which). The rearrangement joins TRBV20-1 to TRBJ1-3; no definite D call. CDR3: CSARDPDSGNTIYF. DNA for the CDR3: TGCAGTGCTAGAGATCCGGACTCTGGAAACACCATATATTTT.